The 7 T cell receptor beta chains below all came from one sample that was sequenced in a study of blood T cell repertoires in COVID-19 (dated by TCRdb to the early 2020s). The protocol used for the library was the immunoSEQ multiplex PCR assay. TCRdb stores this immuneACCESS table with in-frame sequences only. Part of the clones is absent; in the studies checked, under half of the shortfall reflects unresolved V genes, and no reason is known for the rest. A total of tens of thousands of clones appear in this sample, around nine tenths of them only once. The ten largest account for 2% to 3% of the sample. Sequenced input: peripheral blood. All receptors come from a man aged 45 to 65 with acute or convalescent COVID-19.

As DNA, the CDR3 is TGTGCCAGCAGCACCCGCCCGGGACAGAATTTAGGTGGCTACACCTTC. It yields the protein CASSTRPGQNLGGYTF. The chain has TRBV5-5 and TRBJ1-2, with 7 bases that match TRBD1. The germline V gene has CDR1 SGHKS and CDR2 YYEKEE (reference sequence). This CDR3 spans 16 amino acids. J was trimmed by 7 bases and V by 4 bases; bases with no gene match: 16.

This clone has just a few counts. The rearrangement links TRBV6-5 to TRBJ1-2; D perhaps matches TRBD1 (5 bases). V was shortened by 6 bases and J by 3 bases, with 11 bases between the two germline ends. CDR1 is MNHEY and CDR2 is SVGAGI in the germline V gene. The CDR3 is made up of 13 amino acids. CDR3 coding DNA: TGTGCCAGCAGGGACACAGATTACTATGGCTACACCTTC. It translates to CASRDTDYYGYTF.

This clone turned up a few times. The gene calls are TRBV3-1 (or the pseudogene TRBV3-2) and TRBJ2-1; 8 bases are shared with TRBD2. Germline CDR1 and CDR2: LGHDT and YNNKEL (reference sequence). The CDR3 is 17 amino acids. Losses at the gene ends were 4 bases for V and 0 bases for J; bases not matched to a gene: 8. The DNA of the CDR3 is TGTGCCAGCAGCCTATACCCCGGGACTAGCTCCTACAATGAGCAGTTCTTC. Translated, it gives CASSLYPGTSSYNEQFF.

The chain has TRBV5-6 and TRBJ1-5; TRBD1 matches at 7 bases. The CDR3 consists of 13 residues. Germline values: CDR1 SGHDT, CDR2 YYEEEE. The J segment lost 7 bases and the V segment lost 4 bases, leaving 5 bases of the junction unmatched. Here the CDR3 reads CASSITGAQPQHF. The DNA for the CDR3 is TGTGCCAGCAGCATAACAGGGGCCCAGCCCCAGCATTTT.

This clone occurred a few times. The chain couples TRBV7-2 to TRBJ2-1; D is possibly TRBD2 (5 bases). The V gene's germline CDR1 is SGHTA and CDR2 FQGNSA. Trimming pared 2 bases from V and 0 bases from J, leaving 11 bases between. The CDR3 is 16 amino acids. As DNA, the CDR3 is TGTGCCAGCAGCTTATTAGGACTGAGCTCCTACAATGAGCAGTTCTTC. This codes for CASSLLGLSSYNEQFF. The whole variable domain, remainder taken from reference TRBV7-2 and TRBJ2-1, is GAGVSQSPSNKVTEKGKDVELRCDPISGHTALYWYRQSLGQGLEFLIYFQGNSAPDKSGLPSDRFSAERTGGSVSTLTIQRTQQEDSAVYLCASSLLGLSSYNEQFFGPGTRLTVL.

The rearrangement links TRBV30 to TRBJ1-5, with a possible D match to TRBD1 (6 bases). Trimming removed 5 bases at V and 1 base at J, with 15 bases between. CDR1 and CDR2 from the germline V gene are GTSNPN and SVGIG (reference sequence). The CDR3 loop spans 15 amino acids. CDR3 nucleotides: TGTGCCTGGTCTCCGGGACACCGAAGCAATCAGCCCCAGCATTTT. This encodes CAWSPGHRSNQPQHF.

The J gene is TRBJ2-3, the V gene TRBV24-1, with 15 bases identical to TRBD2. Germline trimming cut 3 bases from V and 5 bases from J; bases unmatched to any gene: 2. This CDR3 contains 16 residues. Germline assignment: CDR1 KGHDR and CDR2 SFDVKD. CDR3 sequence (DNA): TGTGCCACCAGTGATCCGGGACTAGCGGGAGGAGATACGCAGTATTTT. Translated, it gives CATSDPGLAGGDTQYF.